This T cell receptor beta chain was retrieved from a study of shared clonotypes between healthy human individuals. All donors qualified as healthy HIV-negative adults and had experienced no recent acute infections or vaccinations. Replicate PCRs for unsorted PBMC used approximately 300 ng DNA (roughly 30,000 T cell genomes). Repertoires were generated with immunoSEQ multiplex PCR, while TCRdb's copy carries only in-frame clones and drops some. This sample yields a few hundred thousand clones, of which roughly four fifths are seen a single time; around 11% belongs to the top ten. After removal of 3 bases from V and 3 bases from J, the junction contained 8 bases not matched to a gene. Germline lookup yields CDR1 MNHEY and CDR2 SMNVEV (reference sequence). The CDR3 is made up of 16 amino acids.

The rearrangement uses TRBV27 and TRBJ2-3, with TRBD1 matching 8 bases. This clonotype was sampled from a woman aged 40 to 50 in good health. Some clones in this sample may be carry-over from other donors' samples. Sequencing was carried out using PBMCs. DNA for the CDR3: TGTGCCAGCAGTTTTTTCTTCCAGGGGGCGACAGATACGCAGTATTTT. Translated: CASSFFFQGATDTQYF.